This T cell receptor (beta chain) was observed in a study of T cells in Graves' hyperthyroidism and ophthalmopathy. The study, taken as a whole, reports: Separating ophthalmopathy from stable hyperthyroidism was achieved by a 13 V-J model. Among clonotypes expanded in thyroid above 0.001, most were also found in blood.

Using RNA transcripts as the source, TCR beta CDR3 regions were amplified. The HTBI primer set was used in a first-round RT-PCR of the TCR CDR3. TCRdb processed the multiplex PCR reads anew with MiXCR; each CDR3 protein has one entry. The sample shows 500,000 to 800,000 distinct CDR3 sequences, approximately 42% of them seen only once. A word on this clonotype: The antigen remains undetermined.

Patients having uncontrolled infection, another autoimmune disease, pregnancy or lactation were not included. The CDR3 sequence is 14 residues long. From germline, CDR1 is SGHTA and CDR2 FQGNSA. V lost 2 bases and J lost 7; bases outside the gene matches: 5. The chain uses TRBV7-2 and TRBJ1-5; TRBD1 matches 7 bases. The TCR comes from an adult man with Graves' disease, either hyperthyroidism or ophthalmopathy (not recorded which). The sample comprised peripheral blood or thyroid tissue (not recorded which). The CDR3 coding sequence is TGTGCCAGCAGCTTAAACACAGGGGCCCAGCCCCAGCATTTT. Its protein is CASSLNTGAQPQHF.